A single sample is the source of the 30 T cell receptor beta chains below, sequenced in a study of blood T cell repertoires in COVID-19. Assay used: immunoSEQ multiplex PCR; TCRdb lists only in-frame clones, some missing. In the table there are 200,000 to 300,000 clones, about 93% of which are singletons. The sequenced sample was peripheral blood. The receptors here all came from a man aged 25 to 40 with COVID-19, enrolled during active disease.

The chain joins TRBV19 to TRBJ1-3; 10 bases fit TRBD1. The V and J ends lost 7 bases and 3 bases, in that order; junction bases with no gene match: 6. This CDR3 has 15 amino acids. Germline V gene sequence: CDR1 LNHDA, CDR2 SQIVND (reference sequence). The DNA for the CDR3 is TGTGCCAGTACCAGGGGACAGGGGATTGGAAACACCATATATTTT. This gives the protein CASTRGQGIGNTIYF.

The sample holds one count of this clone. The V gene is TRBV6-1, the J gene TRBJ1-5; perhaps TRBD1 as D (6 bases). Germline V gene sequence: CDR1 MNHNS, CDR2 SASEGT. CDR3 length: 13 residues. Trimming cost V 3 bases and J 7 bases, with 10 bases left between them. CDR3 DNA sequence: TGTGCCAGCAGTGAGGCGGGGGGCCAGCCCCAGCATTTT. Translated: CASSEAGGQPQHF.

The genes are TRBV6-5 and TRBJ1-4; no clear D. The CDR3 is 13 residues long. The germline V and J ends were trimmed by 2 bases and 6 bases, with 7 bases remaining between them. Germline assignment: CDR1 MNHEY and CDR2 SVGAGI. As DNA, the CDR3 is TGTGCCAGCAGTTACAGTACGGATGAAAAACTGTTTTTT. Protein: CASSYSTDEKLFF.

The CDR3 DNA sequence: TGTGCCAGCGGCGGACAGGGGGTTTACGAGCAGTACTTC. This encodes CASGGQGVYEQYF. The chain combines TRBV6-6 with TRBJ2-7; TRBD1 matches 10 bases. Trimming took 8 bases from V and 4 from J; bases not matched to a gene: 5. The CDR3 extends over 13 amino acids. Germline V gives CDR1 MNHNY, CDR2 SVGAGI (reference sequence).

The chain employs TRBV2 and TRBJ1-1; maybe TRBD1 (6 bases). The CDR3 covers 14 residues. Trimming removed 6 bases at V and 0 bases at J, with 11 bases between. Germline CDR1 is SNHLY and CDR2 is FYNNEI. This CDR3 reads CASSEQGMNTEAFF. In DNA, the CDR3 is TGTGCCAGCAGCGAACAGGGAATGAACACTGAAGCTTTCTTT.

This clone was seen only once. The chain carries TRBV11-2 and TRBJ1-1, with D uncertain. Germline V gene lookup returns CDR1 SGHAT and CDR2 FQNNGV. Trimming stripped 5 bases from V and 0 bases from J, with 13 bases between. There are 15 residues in the CDR3. The CDR3, as DNA: TGTGCCAGCAGCCTCTGGGCAGCCATGAACACTGAAGCTTTCTTT. This gives the protein CASSLWAAMNTEAFF.

V gene TRBV2 combines with J gene TRBJ2-7; TRBD1 matches 8 bases. The ends lost 2 bases at V and 5 bases at J; junction bases unmatched: 17. Looked up from germline, CDR1 is SNHLY and CDR2 is FYNNEI. The CDR3 extends over 18 amino acids. The CDR3 protein is CASSESLEGGRGRDEQYF. DNA for the CDR3: TGTGCCAGCAGTGAATCCCTAGAAGGGGGCAGGGGGCGCGACGAGCAGTACTTC.

The chain has TRBV4-1 and TRBJ2-5; 7 bases map to TRBD1. Unmatched junction bases numbered 10, after V lost 1 base and J lost 5 bases. There are 16 residues in the CDR3. The germline V gene encodes CDR1 MGHRA and CDR2 YSYEKL. In nucleotides, the CDR3 is TGCGCCAGCAGCCAAGTTGGGCCAGGGGGACAGGAGACCCAGTACTTC. The encoded protein is CASSQVGPGGQETQYF.

V is TRBV10-2 and J is TRBJ2-7; TRBD2 aligns across 7 bases. This CDR3 is built from 12 residues. The J segment lost 10 bases and the V segment lost 4 bases, leaving 7 bases of the junction unmatched. Germline V gives CDR1 WSHSY, CDR2 SAAADI. CDR3 nucleotides: TGCGCCAGCAGTGGGCCTAGCGGCAGACAGTACTTC. Translation: CASSGPSGRQYF.

The rearrangement joins TRBV15 to TRBJ2-7; TRBD2 agrees at 11 bases. V lost 0 bases and J lost 0; bases outside the gene matches: 1. Germline V gene data show CDR1 as LNHNV and CDR2 as YYDKDF (reference sequence). The CDR3 is 16 amino acids. The CDR3 here is CATSRDLAGGSYEQYF. In DNA form, the CDR3 reads TGTGCCACCAGCAGAGATCTAGCGGGGGGCTCCTACGAGCAGTACTTC. Combining the CDR3 with reference TRBV15 and TRBJ2-7 gives the whole variable domain DAMVIQNPRYQVTQFGKPVTLSCSQTLNHNVMYWYQQKSSQAPKLLFHYYDKDFNNEADTPDNFQSRRPNTSFCFLDIRSPGLGDTAMYLCATSRDLAGGSYEQYFGPGTRLTVT.

The V call is TRBV6-6, the J call TRBJ2-7, with a weak D call TRBD1 (9 bases). The CDR3 extends over 16 amino acids. Per the germline V gene, CDR1 is MNHNY and CDR2 is SVGAGI (reference sequence). V was shortened by 6 bases and J by 5 bases, with 23 bases between the two germline ends. CDR3 bases: TGTGCCAGCAGCCCTTCGGGGGGGACAGGGAGGGACGAGCAGTACTTC. Encoded protein: CASSPSGGTGRDEQYF.

The J gene is TRBJ2-6, the V gene TRBV27; 10 nucleotides match TRBD1. V shed 6 bases, J shed 2 bases, and the junction held 7 bases outside the gene matches. Germline values: CDR1 MNHEY, CDR2 SMNVEV (reference sequence). The CDR3 has 17 residues. This chain's CDR3 is CASRSGTGVTGANVLTF. The CDR3 DNA is TGTGCCAGCAGGTCCGGGACAGGGGTCACTGGGGCCAACGTCCTGACTTTC.

The chain carries TRBV5-6 and TRBJ1-6, with TRBD1 matching over 7 bases. The CDR3 sequence is 15 residues long. With V trimmed by 5 bases and J by 7 bases, 9 bases remained unmatched. Per the germline V gene, CDR1 is SGHDT and CDR2 is YYEEEE. CDR3 sequence: CASRRDSGLNSPLHF. CDR3 sequence (DNA): TGTGCCAGCAGACGGGACAGCGGCCTGAATTCACCCCTCCACTTT. The full variable domain, with the rest looked up from reference TRBV5-6 and TRBJ1-6, is DAGVTQSPTHLIKTRGQQVTLRCSPKSGHDTVSWYQQALGQGPQFIFQYYEEEERQRGNFPDRFSGHQFPNYSSELNVNALLLGDSALYLCASRRDSGLNSPLHFGNGTRLTVT.

CDR3 bases: TGTGCCAGTAGTATCGCGGGGGGGCCTTACGAGCAGTACTTC. It codes for CASSIAGGPYEQYF. The genes are TRBV19 and TRBJ2-7; 9 nucleotides line up with TRBD2. The germline V gene has CDR1 LNHDA and CDR2 SQIVND (reference sequence). CDR3 length equals 14 residues. Losses at the gene ends were 3 bases for V and 4 bases for J; bases not matched to a gene: 4.

The CDR3 region is CASRMGSRGFTGELFF. The CDR3, as DNA: TGTGCCAGCAGGATGGGGAGCAGGGGCTTCACCGGGGAGCTGTTTTTT. This chain joins TRBV7-9 and TRBJ2-2; D perhaps matches TRBD1 (6 bases). The germline gives CDR1 SEHNR, CDR2 FQNEAQ (reference sequence). Trimming cost V 6 bases and J 4 bases, with 18 bases left between them. The length of the CDR3 is 16 residues.

The V and J genes are TRBV9 and TRBJ1-6; 7 bases are shared with TRBD1. Germline V gene data show CDR1 as SGDLS and CDR2 as YYNGEE. The V segment lost 3 bases and the J segment 5 bases; nucleotides outside the gene matches: 5. CDR3 length: 15 amino acids. The CDR3 DNA reads TGTGCCAGCAGCGAACACAGGGGCAATAATTCACCCCTCCACTTT. Protein: CASSEHRGNNSPLHF. Complete variable domain (other parts from reference TRBV9 and TRBJ1-6): DSGVTQTPKHLITATGQRVTLRCSPRSGDLSVYWYQQSLDQGLQFLIQYYNGEERAKGNILERFSAQQFPDLHSELNLSSLELGDSALYFCASSEHRGNNSPLHFGNGTRLTVT.

This rearrangement joins TRBV6-5 to TRBJ2-1; tentatively, D is TRBD2 (6 bases). V lost 6 bases and J 10 bases, leaving 22 bases between the germline ends. Germline CDR1 is MNHEY and CDR2 is SVGAGI. The CDR3 sequence is 15 residues long. CDR3 region: CASSPWGDPSGEQFF. CDR3 sequence (DNA): TGTGCCAGCAGCCCCTGGGGGGACCCTTCAGGGGAGCAGTTCTTC.

This chain connects TRBV21-1 to TRBJ1-2. TRBV21-1 is assigned pseudogene status. CDR3 length: 10 amino acids. CDR3 DNA: TGTGCCAGCAGCAAAGATTACTACACCTTC. This codes for CASSKDYYTF.

This chain connects TRBV5-1 to TRBJ1-2; D is uncertain. This CDR3 has 14 amino acids. Per the germline V gene, CDR1 is SGHRS and CDR2 is YFSETQ. V lost 0 bases and J lost 1, with 7 bases in between. The CDR3 nucleotides are TGCGCCAGCAGCTTGGACACCAATAACTATGGCTACACCTTC. This sequence encodes CASSLDTNNYGYTF.

This clone was detected once. V is TRBV5-1 and J is TRBJ1-2; 7 nucleotides agree with TRBD1. This CDR3 region has 14 residues. J gave up 0 bases and V 4 bases, and 3 bases lay outside the gene matches. Germline V gives CDR1 SGHRS, CDR2 YFSETQ. The CDR3 is CASSLGQANYGYTF. The CDR3 DNA sequence: TGCGCCAGCAGCCTAGGACAGGCTAACTATGGCTACACCTTC.

This chain links TRBV11-2 with TRBJ1-2, with D perhaps TRBD1 (5 bases). This CDR3 is 15 amino acids long. Germline V gives CDR1 SGHAT, CDR2 FQNNGV. V dropped 1 base and J dropped 2 bases, with 11 bases sitting between them. For the CDR3, the DNA is TGTGCCAGCAGCTTAGTCGCAGGGATCAACTATGGCTACACCTTC. Its protein product is CASSLVAGINYGYTF.

The chain couples TRBV3-1 (or the pseudogene TRBV3-2) to TRBJ2-2, with D perhaps TRBD2 (5 bases). V gave up 3 bases and J gave up 7 bases, with 9 bases separating them. CDR3 size: 13 residues. Germline assignment: CDR1 LGHDT and CDR2 YNNKEL (reference sequence). CDR3 nucleotides: TGTGCCAGCAGCCAGACCGGAGGCGGGGAGCTGTTTTTT. The encoded protein is CASSQTGGGELFF.

The chain is built from TRBV28 and TRBJ1-2, with unresolved D. Trimming removed 3 bases at V and 4 bases at J, with 6 bases between. Germline CDR1 is MDHEN and CDR2 is SYDVKM. There are 12 residues in the CDR3. CDR3 amino acids: CASSFISYGYTF. Here the CDR3 DNA reads TGTGCCAGCAGTTTTATCAGCTATGGCTACACCTTC.

The chain couples TRBV7-5 to TRBJ1-3. TRBV7-5 is given as a pseudogene. This CDR3 contains 16 residues. The CDR3 sequence is CVRAQGGPSSGNTIYF. The CDR3 DNA reads TGTGTCAGAGCTCAGGGAGGGCCGAGCTCTGGAAACACCATATATTTT.

The chain carries TRBV7-6 and TRBJ2-7; 9 nucleotides agree with TRBD2. The CDR3 is made up of 16 amino acids. Germline CDR1 is SGHVS and CDR2 is FNYEAQ. V was clipped by 5 bases and J by 2 bases; unmatched bases: 10. CDR3 nucleotide sequence: TGTGCCAGCAGCAAGTGGACTAGCGCCCGAACCTACGAGCAGTACTTC. It yields the protein CASSKWTSARTYEQYF. Combining the CDR3 with reference TRBV7-6 and TRBJ2-7 gives the whole variable domain GAGVSQSPRYKVTKRGQDVALRCDPISGHVSLYWYRQALGQGPEFLTYFNYEAQQDKSGLPNDRFSAERPEGSISTLTIQRTEQRDSAMYRCASSKWTSARTYEQYFGPGTRLTVT.

The V gene is TRBV7-6, the J gene TRBJ1-1; 10 nucleotides line up with TRBD1. The CDR3 has 15 amino acids. CDR1 is SGHVS, CDR2 FNYEAQ, per germline. Losses at the gene ends were 1 base for V and 4 bases for J; bases not matched to a gene: 3. This CDR3 is CASSLGRTGGTEAFF. CDR3 coding DNA: TGTGCCAGCAGCTTAGGACGGACAGGGGGCACTGAAGCTTTCTTT.

The genes are TRBV6-5 and TRBJ2-7; TRBD1 matches 12 bases. Germline CDR1 reads MNHEY; CDR2 reads SVGAGI. CDR3 length: 15 residues. J gave up 7 bases and V 2 bases, and 6 bases lay outside the gene matches. This CDR3 reads CASSYPGQGAREQYF. The CDR3 DNA reads as TGTGCCAGCAGTTACCCGGGACAGGGGGCGCGGGAGCAGTACTTC.

This clone was observed a single time. This sequence joins TRBV5-6 and TRBJ1-3; D is undetermined. The length of the CDR3 is 14 residues. V was clipped by 6 bases and J by 0 bases, with 10 bases between them. Germline loops: CDR1 SGHDT, CDR2 YYEEEE. CDR3 nucleotides: TGTGCCAGCAAGAGGCAAGGCTCTGGAAACACCATATATTTT. Translating it yields CASKRQGSGNTIYF.

This sequence joins TRBV5-4 and TRBJ2-1; TRBD1 matches at 12 bases. CDR3 length equals 16 residues. V dropped 0 bases and J dropped 7; count of bases not matched to a gene: 5. CDR1 is SGHNT, CDR2 YYREEE, per germline (reference sequence). CDR3 nucleotide sequence: TGTGCCAGCAGCTTGGACGGGACAGGGGGCAGAAATGAGCAGTTCTTC. It yields the protein CASSLDGTGGRNEQFF.

This clone occurred a few times. V gene TRBV29-1 combines with J gene TRBJ1-2, with D perhaps matching TRBD1 (5 bases). CDR3 length: 12 amino acids. From germline, CDR1 is SQVTM and CDR2 ANQGSEA. The ends were cut back, 5 bases at V and 7 bases at J, with 14 bases in the middle. CDR3 in amino acids: CSVLGQGGGYTF. The CDR3, as DNA: TGCAGCGTTTTAGGTCAGGGCGGTGGCTACACCTTC.